Following are 4 T cell receptor beta chains from one sample sequenced in a study of patients and donors after allogeneic stem cell transplantation. From the RT-PCR reads, TCRdb called clonotypes with MiXCR, one entry per CDR3 protein. The sample shows 1,300 or so distinct CDR3 sequences, roughly 6% of them seen only once. The specimen sequenced was blood, either unsorted or a sorted T cell fraction (not recorded which). All receptors derive from a human donor who was either an allogeneic HSCT recipient or a stem cell or donor lymphocyte infusion donor (not recorded which). It is not recorded whose cells these are; they may come from a transplant donor.

This clonotype is medium-sized. One end of the junction does not line up with germline, which may come from a read error. The chain carries TRBV28 and TRBJ2-5; 7 nucleotides align to TRBD2. The CDR3 sequence is 16 residues long. Germline V lookup: CDR1 MDHEN, CDR2 SYDVKM. This CDR3 reads CASTLRREGGGETQYF. CDR3 nucleotide sequence: TGTGCCAGCACTTTACGAAGGGAGGGCGGCGGAGAGACCCAGTACTTC. Using reference TRBV28 and TRBJ2-5 for the parts outside the CDR3, the full variable domain is DVKVTQSSRYLVKRTGEKVFLECVQDMDHENMFWYRQDPGLGLRLIYFSYDVKMKEKGDIPEGYSVSREKKERFSLILESASTNQTSMYLCASTLRREGGGETQYFGPGTRLLVL.

The chain has TRBV7-2 and TRBJ2-2; no clear D. The ends were cut back, 5 bases at V and 7 bases at J, with 11 bases in the middle. Germline values: CDR1 SGHTA, CDR2 FQGNSA. The CDR3 has 13 residues. CDR3 coding DNA: TGTGCCAGCAGCCCCCGTCCTGACGGGGAGCTGTTTTTT. The encoded protein is CASSPRPDGELFF.

In its sample, this clonotype is medium-sized. This chain joins TRBV11-3 and TRBJ2-1; D remains unclear. V lost 1 base, J lost 7 bases, and 8 bases lay in between. The CDR3 consists of 13 residues. From germline, CDR1 is SGHNT and CDR2 YENEEA. Written as DNA, the CDR3 is TGTGCCAGCAGCTTAGGGGCTAATAATGAGCAGTTCTTC. It translates to CASSLGANNEQFF.

This clonotype is hyperexpanded (1% or more) in the sample. The chain couples TRBV11-2 to TRBJ2-7; tentative D call: TRBD2 (5 bases). This CDR3 contains 14 residues. V was trimmed by 0 bases and J by 5 bases, leaving 11 bases between them. Germline loops: CDR1 SGHAT, CDR2 FQNNGV. The CDR3 here is CASSLDRRGNEQYF. In DNA, the CDR3 is TGTGCCAGCAGCTTAGATCGAAGAGGGAACGAGCAGTACTTC.